The clone carrying this TCR beta chain was counted between two and nine times. Its antigen is not known. MiXCR, run by TCRdb on the 5' RACE reads, gives a single entry per CDR3 protein. This sample yields around 1.7 million distinct CDR3 sequences, of which less than 40% are seen a single time; approximately 0.29% belongs to the top ten. These data are taken from a study of identical twins. J gave up 0 bases and V 5 bases, and 16 bases lay outside the gene matches. CDR3 size: 20 residues. Study-wide points: Partial confounding of zero-insertion analyses by invariant MAIT and iNKT cells was possible.

Only healthy Caucasians were included as donors. The V gene is TRBV12-3 or TRBV12-4, the J gene TRBJ2-6; TRBD2 aligns across 7 bases. This clonotype was sampled from a newborn girl in good health. The specimen sequenced was cord blood. The CDR3 DNA is TGTGCCAGCAGTCTCCCCTTACGAGAAGCGGGGCCCTCTGGGGCCAACGTCCTGACTTTC. Its protein is CASSLPLREAGPSGANVLTF.